This T cell receptor beta chain was captured in a study of cytomegalovirus exposure and HLA in healthy donors (dated 2017 in TCRdb). Concerning the study at large: According to a later analysis, one platform produced both the roughly 120 validation repertoires and the 700 or so repertoires of the first cohort. The study was designed to test whether signatures of past pathogen exposure could be identified by cataloging public T cell receptors. In addition to the first cohort of 666 subjects, a separate validation cohort of over 90 different subjects was used. High-throughput TCR immunosequencing, statistical association of individual TCRs with disease status, and machine learning were combined to predict cytomegalovirus infection status.

Libraries came from the immunoSEQ multiplex PCR assay. On the authors' methods: A statistical classification framework was built for diagnosing cytomegalovirus status from the catalog of TCR beta chain sequences. The table comes from immuneACCESS by way of TCRdb, which keeps in-frame sequences with V and J called. Part of the clones is missing from these tables; in studies checked, under half for an unresolved V gene and the rest for unknown reasons. V, J and clone size were drawn from that table, and D and trimming were deduced from the DNA. Present in this sample are 60,000 to 80,000 clones, roughly 80% of which were seen just once. The ten largest clones add up to 2.5% to 3% of the sample. The donors belonged to the validation cohort of around 120 subjects, which was separate from the approximately 700-subject first cohort. This clone has more than one count but fewer than ten. The antigen it binds to is not known. No clone much larger than this one lies a single base away; base qualities are absent.

Points the paper makes about the study in general: Most TCR sequences were seen in very few donors, while some public TCRs were found in many individuals. The validation cohort had no HLA typing available for a later analysis, so co-occurrence within that cohort was assessed over all 120 or so repertoires. The classifier was reported to diagnose cytomegalovirus status with high specificity and sensitivity in both the original and validation cohorts. The study listed 150 to 200 TCR beta chains as associated with cytomegalovirus. A few of the identified cytomegalovirus-associated TCR beta chains were confirmed in vitro to be specific for cytomegalovirus antigens. The authors suggested that the approach could potentially be extended to other disease states and immunological phenotypes. Subsequent analysis determined that TCRs grouped into clusters in the first cohort also showed a tendency toward co-occurrence across the 120 or so validation repertoires, and 85% to 95% of cluster scores exceeded 0.

Input material: PBMCs. This receptor was identified in a man aged 25 to 40 in good health and CMV-seronegative.

The base sequence is TGTGCCAGCAGCTGGAGGACAGGTTATAATTCACCCCTCCACTTT. It translates as CASSWRTGYNSPLHF. Recombination connected TRBV5-6 to TRBJ1-6, with TRBD1 identical over 7 junction bases. At the junction V is shortened by 3 bases and J by 4 bases; bases outside the gene matches: 4. The CDR1 and CDR2 encoded by the germline V gene are SGHDT and YYEEEE. The CDR3 goes from the cysteine to the phenylalanine over 15 residues. Only the CDR3 DNA stays, 45 bases, in frame from base 1.